The 8 T cell receptor beta chains reported below all come from one sample, sequenced in a study of shared clonotypes between healthy human individuals. The method was immunoSEQ multiplex PCR; TCRdb's version includes in-frame clones alone and lacks a portion of them. Of 490,000 or so clones listed, 70% to 80% were seen once; the top ten hold 10% to 15%. What was sequenced was PBMCs. The origin of the receptors is a woman in her forties in good health. Some clones in this sample may be carry-over from other donors' samples.

The J gene is TRBJ1-1, the V gene TRBV28, with 9 bases matching TRBD1. V shed 8 bases and J 5 bases; nucleotides not matched to a gene: 18. The CDR3 loop spans 17 amino acids. CDR1 is MDHEN and CDR2 is SYDVKM in the germline V gene. CDR3 DNA: TGTGCCAGCGGCGATGGGACAGGGATTCCGATGGGAACTGAAGCTTTCTTT. It specifies CASGDGTGIPMGTEAFF.

The chain has TRBV7-3 and TRBJ2-7; D could derive from TRBD1 or TRBD2 (7 bases each). Trimming removed 5 bases from V and 4 bases from J, with 27 bases in between. This CDR3 is 18 amino acids long. The germline V gene encodes CDR1 SGHTA and CDR2 FQGTGA. In DNA, the CDR3 is TGTGCCAGCAGCGTAAGACAGGGACCTTCTAGCGGACCTTACGAGCAGTACTTC. It is translated as CASSVRQGPSSGPYEQYF.

V and J are TRBV6-5 and TRBJ2-7, with D maybe TRBD1 (6 bases). Trimming removed 0 bases from V and 6 bases from J, with 12 bases in between. CDR1 is MNHEY and CDR2 is SVGAGI in the germline V gene. The CDR3 runs to 14 residues. The CDR3, as DNA: TGTGCCAGCAGTTACTCGAGGGGGAGCGGCGAGCAGTACTTC. Translating gives CASSYSRGSGEQYF.

The chain is built from TRBV19 and TRBJ2-1, with 7 bases matching TRBD1. The CDR3 consists of 13 residues. V trimming: 4 bases; J trimming: 9 bases; junction bases outside the gene matches: 6. The germline V gene encodes CDR1 LNHDA and CDR2 SQIVND (reference sequence). CDR3 bases: TGTGCCAGTAGTACCGACAGGGATCCTGAGCAGTTCTTC. Amino acids: CASSTDRDPEQFF.

This chain uses TRBV29-1 with TRBJ1-1; tentatively, D is TRBD1 (5 bases). The germline V gene encodes CDR1 SQVTM and CDR2 ANQGSEA. V was pared by 3 bases and J by 1 base, with 12 bases between. The CDR3 consists of 14 residues. CDR3 coding DNA: TGCAGCGTTGAGAAGGGGCCCCGGAACACTGAAGCTTTCTTT. Protein product: CSVEKGPRNTEAFF.

The chain has TRBV5-1 and TRBJ1-2; possible D gene TRBD1, 6 bases. Trimming cost V 4 bases and J 4 bases, with 17 bases left between them. Germline V gene sequence: CDR1 SGHRS, CDR2 YFSETQ. The CDR3 length is 15 residues. The CDR3 sequence is CASSDFGGQSYGYTF. DNA of the CDR3: TGCGCCAGCAGCGATTTTGGGGGGCAGAGCTATGGCTACACCTTC.

The rearrangement joins TRBV28 to TRBJ2-7, with D possibly matching TRBD1 (6 bases). Germline lookup yields CDR1 MDHEN and CDR2 SYDVKM. The CDR3 is 14 amino acids. Trimming shortened V by 6 bases and J by 5 bases, and 17 bases separated the two germline ends. The CDR3 region has the DNA TGTGCCAGCAGCCACCCCCGACAGGCAGACGAGCAGTACTTC. It codes for CASSHPRQADEQYF.

This chain connects TRBV7-9 to TRBJ2-7; a weak D match, TRBD2 (5 bases). The germline V and J ends were trimmed by 1 base and 0 bases, with 13 bases remaining between them. The CDR3 is made up of 16 amino acids. Germline CDR1 reads SEHNR; CDR2 reads FQNEAQ (reference sequence). The CDR3 DNA reads TGTGCCAGCAGCTTAGACGTGGGAGAAAGCTCCTACGAGCAGTACTTC. This sequence encodes CASSLDVGESSYEQYF.